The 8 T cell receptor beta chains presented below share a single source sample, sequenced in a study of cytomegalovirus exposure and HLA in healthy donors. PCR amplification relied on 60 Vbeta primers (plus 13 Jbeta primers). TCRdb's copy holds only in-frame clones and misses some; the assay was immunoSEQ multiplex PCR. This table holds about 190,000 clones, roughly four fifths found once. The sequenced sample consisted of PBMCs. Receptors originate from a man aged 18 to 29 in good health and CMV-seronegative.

For the CDR3, the DNA is TGTGCCAGTCTATCCCGACAGGGGGCGATTGTACACACTGAAGCTTTCTTT. This sequence encodes CASLSRQGAIVHTEAFF. The chain uses TRBV19 and TRBJ1-1; 10 bases are a match to TRBD1. The CDR3 is made up of 17 amino acids. The J segment lost 3 bases and the V segment lost 8 bases, leaving 15 bases of the junction unmatched. CDR1 and CDR2 from the germline V gene are LNHDA and SQIVND (reference sequence).

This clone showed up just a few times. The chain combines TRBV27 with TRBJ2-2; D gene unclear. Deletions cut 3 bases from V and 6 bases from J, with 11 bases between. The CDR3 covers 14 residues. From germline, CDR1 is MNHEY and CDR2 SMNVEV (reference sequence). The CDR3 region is CASSFPLAAGELFF. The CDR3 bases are TGTGCCAGCAGTTTCCCGTTGGCCGCCGGGGAGCTGTTTTTT.

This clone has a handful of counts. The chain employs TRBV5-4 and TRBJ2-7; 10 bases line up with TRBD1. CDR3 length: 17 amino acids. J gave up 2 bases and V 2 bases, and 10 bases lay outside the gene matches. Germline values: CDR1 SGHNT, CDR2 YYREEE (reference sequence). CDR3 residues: CASSLTPGTGETYEQYF. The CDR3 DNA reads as TGTGCCAGCAGCTTAACCCCCGGGACAGGGGAAACCTACGAGCAGTACTTC.

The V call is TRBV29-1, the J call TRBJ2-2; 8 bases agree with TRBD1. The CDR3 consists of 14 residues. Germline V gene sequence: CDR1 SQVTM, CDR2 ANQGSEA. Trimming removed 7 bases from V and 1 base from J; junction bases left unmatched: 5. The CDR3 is CSATGTGNTGELFF. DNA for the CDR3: TGCAGCGCGACCGGGACAGGGAACACCGGGGAGCTGTTTTTT.

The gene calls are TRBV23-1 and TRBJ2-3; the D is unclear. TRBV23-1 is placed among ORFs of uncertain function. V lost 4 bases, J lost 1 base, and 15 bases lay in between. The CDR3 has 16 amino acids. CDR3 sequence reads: CASSPKRSTCTDTQYF. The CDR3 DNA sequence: TGCGCCAGCAGTCCCAAGAGGAGCACTTGCACAGATACGCAGTATTTT.

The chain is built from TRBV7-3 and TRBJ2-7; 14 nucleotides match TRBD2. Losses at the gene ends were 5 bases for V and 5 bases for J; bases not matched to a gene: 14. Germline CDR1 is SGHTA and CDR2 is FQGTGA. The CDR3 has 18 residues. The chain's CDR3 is CASSPSGTSGSRFHEQYF. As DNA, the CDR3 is TGTGCCAGCAGCCCATCCGGGACTAGCGGGAGTCGATTCCACGAGCAGTACTTC.

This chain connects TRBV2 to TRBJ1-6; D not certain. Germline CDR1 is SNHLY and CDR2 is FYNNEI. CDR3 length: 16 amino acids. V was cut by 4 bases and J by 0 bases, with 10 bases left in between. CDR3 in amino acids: CASSVRESSYNSPLHF. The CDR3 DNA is TGTGCCAGCAGTGTTCGGGAGAGCTCCTATAATTCACCCCTCCACTTT. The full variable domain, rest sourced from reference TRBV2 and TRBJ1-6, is EPEVTQTPSHQVTQMGQEVILRCVPISNHLYFYWYRQILGQKVEFLVSFYNNEISEKSEIFDDQFSVERPDGSNFTLKIRSTKLEDSAMYFCASSVRESSYNSPLHFGNGTRLTVT.

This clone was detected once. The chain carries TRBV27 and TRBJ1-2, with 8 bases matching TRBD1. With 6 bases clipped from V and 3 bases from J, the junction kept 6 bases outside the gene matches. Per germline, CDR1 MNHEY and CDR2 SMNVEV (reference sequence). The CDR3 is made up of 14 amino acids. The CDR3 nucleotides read TGTGCCAGCAGCTTCCAGGGGGCAGACTATGGCTACACCTTC. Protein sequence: CASSFQGADYGYTF.